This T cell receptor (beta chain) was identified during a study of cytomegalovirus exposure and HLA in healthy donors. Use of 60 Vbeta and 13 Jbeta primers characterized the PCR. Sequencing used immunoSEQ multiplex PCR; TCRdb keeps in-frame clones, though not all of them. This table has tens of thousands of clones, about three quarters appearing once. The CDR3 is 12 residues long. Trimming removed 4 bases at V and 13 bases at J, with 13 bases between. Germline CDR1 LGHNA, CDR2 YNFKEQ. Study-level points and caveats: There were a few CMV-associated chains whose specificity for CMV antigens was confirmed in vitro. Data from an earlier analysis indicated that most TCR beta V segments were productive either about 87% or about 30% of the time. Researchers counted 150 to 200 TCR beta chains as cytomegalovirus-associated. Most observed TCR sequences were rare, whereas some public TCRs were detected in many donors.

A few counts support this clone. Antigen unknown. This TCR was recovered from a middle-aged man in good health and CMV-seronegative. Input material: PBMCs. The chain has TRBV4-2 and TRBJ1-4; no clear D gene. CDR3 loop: CASSPRVGALFF. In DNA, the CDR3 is TGTGCCAGCAGCCCCCGGGTTGGAGCACTGTTTTTT.